This T cell receptor beta chain originates from a study of blood T cell repertoires in COVID-19. In the study overall: The origin of the acute and convalescent COVID-19 samples was the United States, Italy and Spain.

CDR1 SGHAT and CDR2 FQNNGV come from the germline V gene. Trimming shortened V by 5 bases and J by 2 bases, and 12 bases separated the two germline ends. This CDR3 spans 14 amino acids. Sequencing was performed with immunoSEQ multiplex PCR; in TCRdb, only in-frame clones are kept and a portion is missing. The repertoire has about 230,000 clones, roughly 86% of them found once; the top ten carry less than 4%. Donors were grouped by their self-reported clinical history. Sequencing was performed on PBMCs or T cells enriched from blood (not recorded which). This clonotype was obtained from a woman in her thirties with acute COVID-19. This chain uses TRBV11-2 with TRBJ1-2, with a tentative D call TRBD1 (5 bases). The CDR3 DNA reads as TGTGCCAGCAGCCCCGACAGCTCCAACTATGGCTACACCTTC. Translating gives CASSPDSSNYGYTF.